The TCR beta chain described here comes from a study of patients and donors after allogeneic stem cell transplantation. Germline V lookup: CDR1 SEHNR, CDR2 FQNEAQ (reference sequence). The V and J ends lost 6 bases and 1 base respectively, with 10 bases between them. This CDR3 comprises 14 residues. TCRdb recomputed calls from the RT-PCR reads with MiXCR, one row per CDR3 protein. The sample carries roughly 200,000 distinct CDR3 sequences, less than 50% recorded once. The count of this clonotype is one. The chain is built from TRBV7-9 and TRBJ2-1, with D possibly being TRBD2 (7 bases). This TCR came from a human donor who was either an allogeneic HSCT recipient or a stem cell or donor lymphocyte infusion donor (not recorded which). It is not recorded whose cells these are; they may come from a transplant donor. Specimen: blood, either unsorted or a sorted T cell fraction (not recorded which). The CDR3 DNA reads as TGTGCCAGCAGGCGGGGGCGGTCCTACAATGAGCAGTTCTTC. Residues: CASRRGRSYNEQFF.